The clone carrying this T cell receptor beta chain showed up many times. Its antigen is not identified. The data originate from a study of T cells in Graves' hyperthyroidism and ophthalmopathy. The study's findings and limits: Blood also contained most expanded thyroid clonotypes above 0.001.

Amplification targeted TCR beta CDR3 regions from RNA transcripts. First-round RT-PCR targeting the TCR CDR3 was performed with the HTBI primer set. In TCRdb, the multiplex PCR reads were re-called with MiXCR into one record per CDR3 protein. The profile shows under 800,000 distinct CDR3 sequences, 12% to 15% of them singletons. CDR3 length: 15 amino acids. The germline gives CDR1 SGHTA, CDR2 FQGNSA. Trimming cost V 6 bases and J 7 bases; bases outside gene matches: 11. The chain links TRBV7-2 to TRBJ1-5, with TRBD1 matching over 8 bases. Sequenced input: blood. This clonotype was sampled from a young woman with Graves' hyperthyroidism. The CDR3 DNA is TGTGCCAGCAGAGAGATAGGGTCAGGGGGCCAGCCCCAGCATTTT. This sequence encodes CASREIGSGGQPQHF.